This T cell receptor (beta chain) was recovered during a study of cytomegalovirus exposure and HLA in healthy donors. Study-wide points: A link between a missense DCLRE1C variant and TCR beta V- and J-gene trimming emerged from a later analysis.

With 60 Vbeta and 13 Jbeta primers, the PCR was carried out. This table comes from immunoSEQ multiplex PCR, and its TCRdb copy is limited to in-frame clones, with some not included. The listing contains tens of thousands of clones. Worth noting for this clone: The antigen is unknown.

Sequences were obtained from PBMCs. The origin of this receptor is a man aged 35-49 years in good health and CMV-seronegative.

DNA of the CDR3: TGTGCCAGCAGTTACACCCAGAACTCCTACGAGCAGTACTTC. It specifies CASSYTQNSYEQYF. J is TRBJ2-7 and V is TRBV6-6; D remains unclear. This CDR3 region has 14 residues. In germline, CDR1 is MNHNY, CDR2 SVGAGI (reference sequence). Trimming left V 2 bases short and J 0 bases short, with 8 bases between.